This T cell receptor (beta chain) comes out of a study of T-cell memory formation after mild COVID-19. General study findings and limits: The appearance of some responding clones in pre-infection memory suggested that cross-reactive memory joined. Contracting clones from day 15 to 85 showed balanced CD4/CD8; later expanders favored CD4+. Shrinking CD4+ clones resided mostly in CM and EM, and CD8+ ones in EMRA.

The V gene lost 0 bases and the J gene lost 2 bases, with 6 bases spanning the gap. The germline V gene has CDR1 SQVTM and CDR2 ANQGSEA. CDR3 size: 13 residues. This clonotype was counted only a few times. No antigen is known for it. The TCR alpha and TCR beta cDNA libraries, bearing sample barcodes and UMIs, were generated by 5'RACE using constant-segment primers. In TCRdb, the 5' RACE reads were re-called with MiXCR into one record per CDR3 protein. The sample has some 120,000 distinct CDR3 sequences; roughly 6% are singletons. The TCR comes from an adult woman who had mild COVID-19 (a few samples of this study predate the infection). Cell type and time point are not known. Input material: PBMCs or a T cell subset sorted from them (not recorded which). This chain uses TRBV29-1 with TRBJ2-3; D is ambiguous. CDR3 nucleotides: TGCAGCGTTGAAGAAAGGACCACAGATACGCAGTATTTT. It is translated as CSVEERTTDTQYF.